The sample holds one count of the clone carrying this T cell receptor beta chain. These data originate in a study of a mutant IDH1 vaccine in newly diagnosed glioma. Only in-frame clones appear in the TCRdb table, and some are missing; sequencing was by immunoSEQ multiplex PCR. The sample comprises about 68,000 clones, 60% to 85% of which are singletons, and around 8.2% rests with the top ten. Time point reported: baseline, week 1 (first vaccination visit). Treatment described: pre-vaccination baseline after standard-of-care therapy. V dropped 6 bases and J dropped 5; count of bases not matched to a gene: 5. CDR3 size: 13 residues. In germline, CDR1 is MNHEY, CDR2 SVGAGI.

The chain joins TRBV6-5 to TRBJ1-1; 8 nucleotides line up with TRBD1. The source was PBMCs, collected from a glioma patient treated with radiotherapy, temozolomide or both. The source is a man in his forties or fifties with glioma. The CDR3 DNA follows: TGTGCCAGCAGCAGGACAGGGAGAACTGAAGCTTTCTTT. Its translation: CASSRTGRTEAFF.